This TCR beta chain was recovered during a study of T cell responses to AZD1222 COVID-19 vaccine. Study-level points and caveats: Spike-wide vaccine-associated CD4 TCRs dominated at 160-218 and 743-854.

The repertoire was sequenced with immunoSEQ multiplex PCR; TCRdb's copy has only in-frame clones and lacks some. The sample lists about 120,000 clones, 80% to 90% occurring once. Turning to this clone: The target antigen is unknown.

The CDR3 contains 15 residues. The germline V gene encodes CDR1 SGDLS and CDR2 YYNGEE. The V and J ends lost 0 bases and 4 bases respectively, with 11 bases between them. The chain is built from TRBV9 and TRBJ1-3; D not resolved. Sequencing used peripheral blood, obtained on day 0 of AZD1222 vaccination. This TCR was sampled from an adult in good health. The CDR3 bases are TGTGCCAGCAGCGTAGGGCACAATCCGGGAAACACCATATATTTT. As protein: CASSVGHNPGNTIYF.